The rows below give T cell receptor beta chains drawn from one sample of a study of T cell repertoires in cytomegalovirus infection. Their antigen targets remain unknown. TCRdb fed the reads into MiXCR, producing one record per CDR3 protein. The sample lists 830,000 or so distinct CDR3 sequences, about 31% occurring once. Source: cultured CD8+ T cells from PBMCs, taken from culture after CMV antigen stimulation. The source of these receptors is a human donor in good health (CMV status not recorded). Some clones in this sample may be carry-over from other donors' samples. The CDR3 runs from the conserved cysteine through the conserved F or W. Fields, in order: V gene, clone size, CDR3 length, J gene, CDR3 protein. Rows give clone size only sometimes, using once, few, many, or a class for an expanded clone.

TRBV20-1	few	16	TRBJ2-2	CSALDGSGANTGELFF
TRBV11-2	NA	14	TRBJ1-4	CASSFSQGGEKLFF
TRBV10-1	NA	15	TRBJ1-2	CASSDTDGFPYGYTF
TRBV29-1	few	13	TRBJ1-2	CSVRDGNNYGYTF
TRBV29-1	NA	11	TRBJ1-1	CSVGLWTEAFF
TRBV29-1	NA	12	TRBJ2-3	CQTLGPGDTQYF
TRBV5-1	once	14	TRBJ2-1	CASSLRQGRNEQFF
TRBV19	NA	15	TRBJ1-1	CASSIGPGLNTEAFF
TRBV7-2	many	14	TRBJ1-5	CASSLNRDNQPQHF
TRBV27	NA	15	TRBJ2-5	CASSPRTSGGIDQYF
TRBV7-9	NA	14	TRBJ1-2	CTSSLGQGARGYTF
TRBV28	few	15	TRBJ2-4	CASSFDRLAKNIQYF
TRBV12-3/TRBV12-4	few	14	TRBJ2-7	CASSLLGRTYEQYF
TRBV5-1	many	14	TRBJ1-1	CASSPRGQDREAFF
TRBV29-1	few	13	TRBJ1-2	CSVWTGGRYGYTF
TRBV6-1	few	14	TRBJ1-2	CASIQTGGDYGYTF
TRBV4-1	NA	18	TRBJ2-5	CASSQLGGTGTKAETQYF
TRBV24-1	NA	15	TRBJ2-2	CATSDPPEDTGELFF
TRBV2	NA	15	TRBJ2-3	CASSPYRGPGDTQYF
TRBV7-1	once	13	TRBJ2-5	CASSDPFLQTQYF
TRBV6-1	NA	15	TRBJ1-1	CASSPRQGWGTEAFF
TRBV4-2	NA	16	TRBJ1-4	CASSHLVGVTNEKLFF
TRBV25-1	NA	13	TRBJ1-1	CASRDRVKTEAFF
TRBV19	once	16	TRBJ1-1	CASSMDPQGASTEAFF
TRBV7-6	many	14	TRBJ1-3	CASSVDRAGNTIYF
TRBV7-2	many	19	TRBJ2-3	CASSSLTSGGASDKDTQYF
TRBV7-3	NA	19	TRBJ2-1	CASSLGGLAGGPGFNEQFF
TRBV7-6	few	15	TRBJ2-1	CASSLTGGAFHEQFF
TRBV28	NA	14	TRBJ2-3	CANSRGRLTDTQYF
TRBV12-3/TRBV12-4	NA	14	TRBJ1-4	CASRQTVASEKLFF
TRBV2	NA	14	TRBJ2-2	CASRATGVAGELFF
TRBV27	NA	13	TRBJ1-2	CASSLSVSEGYTF
TRBV13	few	19	TRBJ2-1	CASSLRSQQQGLSYNEQFF
TRBV6-2/TRBV6-3	NA	13	TRBJ2-1	CASSFIGGDEQFF
TRBV12-3/TRBV12-4	NA	15	TRBJ2-7	CASTPGLAGGREQYF
TRBV7-2	many	15	TRBJ1-1	CASSLEAAGMSEAFF
TRBV12-3/TRBV12-4	NA	15	TRBJ2-1	CASRLHRGPGNEQFF
TRBV7-8	many	16	TRBJ2-5	CASSPHRGGSGETQYF
TRBV11-2	few	14	TRBJ2-5	CASSLAVGVETQYF
TRBV6-5	NA	15	TRBJ1-1	CASSYFPSKRTEAFF
TRBV7-6	NA	14	TRBJ1-1	CASSSRVPNTEAFF
TRBV7-6	many	14	TRBJ1-1	CASSDRRLNTEAFF
TRBV27	few	13	TRBJ2-3	CASSLYITDTQYF
TRBV7-8	NA	16	TRBJ1-6	CASSSREAGPNSSLHF
TRBV4-1	NA	14	TRBJ1-1	CASSPEVRNTEAFF
TRBV29-1	NA	11	TRBJ1-2	CSVMVLYGYTF
TRBV19	NA	13	TRBJ2-4	CASSNRGGIIQYF
TRBV7-4	few	15	TRBJ2-3	CASSHPGHCTDTQYF